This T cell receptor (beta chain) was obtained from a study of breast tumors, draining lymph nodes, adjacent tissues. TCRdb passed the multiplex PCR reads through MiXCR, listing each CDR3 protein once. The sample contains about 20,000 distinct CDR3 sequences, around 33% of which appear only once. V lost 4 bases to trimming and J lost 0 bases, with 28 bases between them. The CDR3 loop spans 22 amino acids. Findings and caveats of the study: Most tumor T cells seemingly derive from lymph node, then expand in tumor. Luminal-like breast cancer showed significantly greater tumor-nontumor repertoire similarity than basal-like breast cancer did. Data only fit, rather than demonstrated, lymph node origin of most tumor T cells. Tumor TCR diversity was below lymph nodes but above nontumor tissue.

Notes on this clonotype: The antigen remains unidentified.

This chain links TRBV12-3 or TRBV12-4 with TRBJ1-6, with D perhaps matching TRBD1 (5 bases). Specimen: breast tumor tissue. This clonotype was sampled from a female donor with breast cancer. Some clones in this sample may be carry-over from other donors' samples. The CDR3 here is CASSSPAGTSGRGSSYNSPLHF. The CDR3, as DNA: TGTGCCAGCAGTTCGCCCGCCGGGACTAGCGGGAGAGGGAGCTCCTATAATTCACCCCTCCACTTT.